These 27 T cell receptor beta chains originate from one sample sequenced in a study of shared clonotypes between healthy human individuals. Measured with immunoSEQ multiplex PCR; TCRdb has only the in-frame clones, and not every one. The repertoire consists of about 520,000 clones, with about 96% occurring once and the leading ten covering 0.064%. The sequenced material came from naive CD4+ T cells sorted from blood. The subset was: CD45RA+ positively selected. All receptors derive from a woman under 40 in good health.

The chain employs TRBV10-2 and TRBJ2-5; D ambiguous. The DNA end is a closer match to TRBJ2-7, so the J assignment may be wrong. CDR1 is WSHSY, CDR2 SAAADI, per germline. The CDR3 runs 11 residues. The CDR3 DNA reads as TGCGCCACCCTCAATCTCTACGAGCAGTACTTC. As protein: CATLNLYEQYF.

This clone was detected only once. This chain uses TRBV5-6 with TRBJ2-5; TRBD2 matches at 7 bases. V was clipped by 1 base and J by 7 bases; unmatched bases: 10. Germline values: CDR1 SGHDT, CDR2 YYEEEE. This CDR3 has 15 amino acids. The CDR3 protein is CASSLWSSGPGTQYF. In DNA form, the CDR3 reads TGTGCCAGCAGCTTGTGGTCTAGCGGTCCGGGGACCCAGTACTTC.

This clone has a single count. The chain uses TRBV2 and TRBJ2-7; maybe TRBD1 (6 bases). CDR1 and CDR2 (germline): SNHLY, FYNNEI. This CDR3 region has 14 residues. V gave up 1 base and J gave up 2 bases, with 9 bases separating them. The CDR3 nucleotides read TGTGCCAGCAGTGAAGATCAGGGGACCTACGAGCAGTACTTC. This sequence encodes CASSEDQGTYEQYF.

This clone has only one observation. The chain uses TRBV4-1 and TRBJ1-2; the D gene is possibly TRBD1 (5 bases). CDR1 is MGHRA and CDR2 is YSYEKL in the germline V gene. CDR3 size: 16 residues. Trimming removed 1 base from V and 2 bases from J, with 14 bases in between. The CDR3 region has the DNA TGCGCCAGCAGCCAAGTGGGGCCAGTGAAAAACTATGGCTACACCTTC. This gives the protein CASSQVGPVKNYGYTF.

V gene TRBV5-1 combines with J gene TRBJ2-7; possibly TRBD1 for D (6 bases). This CDR3 is built from 12 residues. The germline CDR1 and CDR2 sequences are SGHRS and YFSETQ. The germline V and J ends were trimmed by 2 bases and 5 bases, with 8 bases remaining between them. This CDR3 reads CASSFQGNEQYF. In DNA, the CDR3 is TGCGCCAGCAGCTTTCAGGGGAACGAGCAGTACTTC. The variable domain in full, with the rest retrieved from reference TRBV5-1 and TRBJ2-7, is KAGVTQTPRYLIKTRGQQVTLSCSPISGHRSVSWYQQTPGQGLQFLFEYFSETQRNKGNFPGRFSGRQFSNSRSEMNVSTLELGDSALYLCASSFQGNEQYFGPGTRLTVT.

This clone was detected once. This sequence joins TRBV25-1 and TRBJ2-5; 9 nucleotides align to TRBD1. Judging by the DNA end, TRBJ2-7 fits better; the J call may be wrong. This CDR3 is built from 12 residues. CDR1 MGHDK and CDR2 SYGVNS come from the germline V gene. The CDR3 nucleotides are TGTGCCAGCAGCGGGACAGGGTACGAGCAGTACTTC. This encodes CASSGTGYEQYF.

The rearrangement uses TRBV11-2 and TRBJ1-2; possible D gene TRBD1, 6 bases. Germline V gene sequence: CDR1 SGHAT, CDR2 FQNNGV. Between the trimmed V and J ends, which lost 5 bases and 1 base, there was a span of 14 bases. CDR3 size: 15 residues. For the CDR3, the DNA is TGTGCCAGCAGCCCTCGCACAGGGAATAACTATGGCTACACCTTC. Its protein product is CASSPRTGNNYGYTF.

The rearrangement uses TRBV27 and TRBJ1-2, with a weak D call TRBD1 (5 bases). Trimming cost V 6 bases and J 4 bases, with 18 bases left between them. Germline assignment: CDR1 MNHEY and CDR2 SMNVEV (reference sequence). CDR3 length: 15 residues. The CDR3 nucleotides read TGTGCCAGCAGAACGCCGGGGGGTTCCCGCTATGGCTACACCTTC. Translation gives CASRTPGGSRYGYTF.

The J gene is TRBJ2-7, the V gene TRBV25-1; 14 bases map to TRBD2. The V gene end was trimmed by 3 bases and the J gene end by 3 bases; junction bases not matched to a gene: 1. CDR1 MGHDK and CDR2 SYGVNS come from the germline V gene. The CDR3 contains 15 residues. CDR3 DNA sequence: TGTGCCAGCAGTGACGGGACTAGCGGGAGCTACGAGCAGTACTTC. Its protein product is CASSDGTSGSYEQYF.

This sequence joins TRBV28 and TRBJ2-7, with TRBD2 matching over 8 bases. The V and J ends lost 8 bases and 4 bases, in that order; junction bases with no gene match: 13. CDR1 and CDR2 (germline): MDHEN, SYDVKM. The CDR3 runs 15 residues. The CDR3 coding sequence is TGTGCCAGCTCAGTTTATTTAGCGGGATCGTACGAGCAGTACTTC. Translation gives CASSVYLAGSYEQYF.

On this clone itself: Other DNA sequences in this sample translate to the same CDR3. V is TRBV5-1 and J is TRBJ2-5, with D perhaps assigned TRBD1 or TRBD2 (5 bases each). The length of the CDR3 is 13 residues. Germline V gene sequence: CDR1 SGHRS, CDR2 YFSETQ. The ends were cut back, 0 bases at V and 4 bases at J, with 7 bases in the middle. DNA for the CDR3: TGCGCCAGCAGCTTGGGTGGGGGAGAGACCCAGTACTTC. Translation gives CASSLGGGETQYF.

This clone was counted once. The rearrangement links TRBV5-1 to TRBJ2-5; 8 positions agree with TRBD1. The CDR3 sequence is 15 residues long. After removal of 4 bases from V and 5 bases from J, the junction contained 10 bases not matched to a gene. CDR1 and CDR2 from the germline V gene are SGHRS and YFSETQ. The CDR3 nucleotides are TGCGCCAGCAGCCCTACAGGGGGGTATGGGGAGACCCAGTACTTC. This encodes CASSPTGGYGETQYF.

This clone was detected once. The chain employs TRBV2 and TRBJ1-5; D may be TRBD1 (5 bases). CDR1 is SNHLY and CDR2 is FYNNEI in the germline V gene. Deletions cut 3 bases from V and 4 bases from J, with 7 bases between. This CDR3 is 13 amino acids long. The CDR3 region is CASSETDNQPQHF. The DNA for the CDR3 is TGTGCCAGCAGTGAGACAGATAATCAGCCCCAGCATTTT.

The CDR3 DNA sequence: TGTGCCAGCATAAACCAGGACAGGTCGTACTATGGCTACACCTTC. Protein product: CASINQDRSYYGYTF. This chain links TRBV28 with TRBJ1-2, with 7 nucleotides matching TRBD1. The germline V gene has CDR1 MDHEN and CDR2 SYDVKM. With V trimmed by 7 bases and J by 3 bases, 11 bases remained unmatched. This CDR3 is 15 amino acids long.

The chain recombines TRBV6-1 with TRBJ1-3; D is unclear. CDR3 size: 15 residues. V lost 0 bases and J lost 4, with 10 bases in between. The V gene's germline CDR1 is MNHNS and CDR2 SASEGT. The DNA of the CDR3 is TGTGCCAGCAGTGAAGCTCCGGGGAGAGGAAACACCATATATTTT. As protein: CASSEAPGRGNTIYF.

The CDR3 region is CASSAGLVAVTDTQYF. CDR3 nucleotide sequence: TGTGCCAGCAGCGCGGGACTAGTAGCCGTCACAGATACGCAGTATTTT. This chain links TRBV5-4 with TRBJ2-3, with 8 bases fitting TRBD2. This CDR3 is built from 16 residues. V was clipped by 4 bases and J by 2 bases; unmatched bases: 9. Germline assignment: CDR1 SGHNT and CDR2 YYREEE (reference sequence).

This chain connects TRBV11-2 to TRBJ2-7; D remains unclear. Looked up from germline, CDR1 is SGHAT and CDR2 is FQNNGV. The CDR3 is 18 residues long. Trimming stripped 2 bases from V and 2 bases from J, with 22 bases between. The CDR3 bases are TGTGCCAGCAGCTTATCCCATTCGGACCTAGGGCTTCCCTACGAGCAGTACTTC. Its translation is CASSLSHSDLGLPYEQYF.

The V and J genes are TRBV4-1 and TRBJ2-7; TRBD2 matches at 7 bases. The germline V gene encodes CDR1 MGHRA and CDR2 YSYEKL. With 2 bases clipped from V and 3 bases from J, the junction kept 7 bases outside the gene matches. This CDR3 spans 15 amino acids. The CDR3 DNA reads as TGCGCCAGCAGCCAACGAGGACTAGGGGTCTACGAGCAGTACTTC. It is translated as CASSQRGLGVYEQYF.

This sequence joins TRBV29-1 and TRBJ2-5, with D possibly TRBD2 on 7 matching bases. The ends were cut back, 4 bases at V and 5 bases at J, with 17 bases in the middle. The CDR3 runs 14 residues. From germline, CDR1 is SQVTM and CDR2 ANQGSEA. The CDR3 loop is CSVVDRGRGETQYF. CDR3 nucleotide sequence: TGCAGCGTTGTGGACCGGGGGCGGGGGGAGACCCAGTACTTC.

The chain employs TRBV5-1 and TRBJ2-7, with 13 bases matching TRBD2. Germline V gene lookup returns CDR1 SGHRS and CDR2 YFSETQ. The CDR3 loop spans 17 amino acids. After removal of 3 bases from V and 0 bases from J, the junction contained 6 bases not matched to a gene. The CDR3 region is CASSSGTSGTPSYEQYF. CDR3 sequence (DNA): TGCGCCAGCAGCTCCGGGACTAGCGGGACTCCCTCCTACGAGCAGTACTTC.

The rearrangement joins TRBV2 to TRBJ1-5; 10 positions agree with TRBD1. The CDR3 covers 15 residues. Germline V lookup: CDR1 SNHLY, CDR2 FYNNEI. With 7 bases clipped from V and 6 bases from J, the junction kept 9 bases outside the gene matches. The CDR3 reads CASTKDRGVGQPQHF. The CDR3 bases are TGTGCCAGCACCAAGGACAGGGGGGTGGGTCAGCCCCAGCATTTT. Variable domain in full (rest from reference TRBV2 and TRBJ1-5): EPEVTQTPSHQVTQMGQEVILRCVPISNHLYFYWYRQILGQKVEFLVSFYNNEISEKSEIFDDQFSVERPDGSNFTLKIRSTKLEDSAMYFCASTKDRGVGQPQHFGDGTRLSIL.

The V and J genes are TRBV25-1 and TRBJ2-7, with 8 bases identical to TRBD1. Germline V gives CDR1 MGHDK, CDR2 SYGVNS. The ends lost 6 bases at V and 6 bases at J; junction bases unmatched: 7. The CDR3 consists of 13 residues. The CDR3 loop reads CASRLTGVGEQYF. CDR3 DNA: TGTGCCAGCAGGTTGACAGGGGTGGGCGAGCAGTACTTC.

The V call is TRBV6-5, the J call TRBJ2-5; no clear D gene. V dropped 2 bases and J dropped 2 bases, with 9 bases sitting between them. CDR3 length equals 14 residues. CDR1 and CDR2 (germline): MNHEY, SVGAGI. CDR3 region: CASSYGGRQETQYF. As DNA, the CDR3 is TGTGCCAGCAGTTACGGCGGCAGACAAGAGACCCAGTACTTC.

A few counts support this clone. The V call is TRBV30, the J call TRBJ1-5; weak D call: TRBD1 (5 bases). CDR1 and CDR2 (germline): GTSNPN, SVGIG (reference sequence). CDR3 length equals 13 residues. The V end lost 2 bases, the J end lost 5 bases, and 10 bases lay between the germline ends. As DNA, the CDR3 is TGTGCCTGGAGTCCAGACAGATATCAGCCCCAGCATTTT. Protein sequence: CAWSPDRYQPQHF. Based on the CDR3 plus reference TRBV30 and TRBJ1-5, the full variable domain is SQTIHQWPATLVQPVGSPLSLECTVEGTSNPNLYWYRQAAGRGLQLLFYSVGIGQISSEVPQNLSASRPQDRQFILSSKKLLLSDSGFYLCAWSPDRYQPQHFGDGTRLSIL.

The gene calls are TRBV7-9 and TRBJ2-3, with TRBD2 identical over 15 bases. CDR3 length: 17 amino acids. The J segment lost 4 bases and the V segment lost 9 bases, leaving 11 bases of the junction unmatched. Germline V gene data show CDR1 as SEHNR and CDR2 as FQNEAQ (reference sequence). CDR3 nucleotides: TGTGCCAGTCAAATGGGACTAGCGGGAGGCCGTGCAGATACGCAGTATTTT. This encodes CASQMGLAGGRADTQYF.

This clone was recorded only once. The V and J genes are TRBV6-5 and TRBJ1-4, with D tentatively TRBD1 (6 bases). Looked up from germline, CDR1 is MNHEY and CDR2 is SVGAGI. V lost 0 bases, J lost 7 bases, and 15 bases lay in between. CDR3 length: 16 amino acids. In DNA form, the CDR3 reads TGTGCCAGCAGTTACTCGAGTGGGGGCGGATCTGAAAAACTGTTTTTT. Its translation is CASSYSSGGGSEKLFF.

V and J are TRBV7-2 and TRBJ2-7, with TRBD2 matching 11 bases. Germline V gene lookup returns CDR1 SGHTA and CDR2 FQGNSA. Trimming took 1 base from V and 5 from J; bases not matched to a gene: 7. This CDR3 has 16 residues. The CDR3 is CASSLVPSGRRNEQYF. CDR3 DNA: TGTGCCAGCAGCTTAGTCCCTAGCGGGAGGAGGAACGAGCAGTACTTC. The entire variable domain, with the rest obtained from reference TRBV7-2 and TRBJ2-7, is as follows: GAGVSQSPSNKVTEKGKDVELRCDPISGHTALYWYRQSLGQGLEFLIYFQGNSAPDKSGLPSDRFSAERTGGSVSTLTIQRTQQEDSAVYLCASSLVPSGRRNEQYFGPGTRLTVT.